This T cell receptor (beta chain) was recovered during a study of vaccination effects on CD4 cells after COVID-19. The ViraFEST assay expanded antigen-specific CD4+ T cells with viral peptide pools before sequencing. Following culture for more than 9 days, CD4+ T cells were isolated. People in the vaccine group had not been infected with SARS-CoV-2 before, and their nucleocapsid antibodies were negative. It was with around 9.9 IU/ml IL-2 and 8 to 10 ug/ml peptides that around 1.9 million PBMC per well were cultured. Cultures had half their medium replaced with IL-2 medium on days 3 and 7. V gave up 5 bases and J gave up 5 bases; unmatched junction bases: 5. CDR3 size: 14 residues. Germline CDR1 and CDR2: LGHDT and YNNKEL (reference sequence). Remarks on this clone: Antigen: not known.

Method: immunoSEQ multiplex PCR; TCRdb's copy keeps in-frame clones and lacks some. The sample contains 35,000 to 40,000 clones, approximately 68% of which appear only once. Study results and limitations: Long after vaccination, the clones induced by infection and by vaccine shrank markedly in size.

The rearrangement joins TRBV3-1 (or the pseudogene TRBV3-2) to TRBJ1-4; 7 nucleotides match TRBD1. The input for sequencing was CD4+ T cells from PBMCs cultured with HCoV-OC43 spike peptides, taken before COVID-19 vaccination. Subset described: HCoV-OC43 spike overlapping peptide pool stimulation. This TCR derives from a human donor who received a COVID-19 vaccine. The chain's CDR3 is CASSFGQANEKLFF. The CDR3 DNA is TGTGCCAGCAGCTTTGGACAGGCGAATGAAAAACTGTTTTTT.